This T cell receptor beta chain was sequenced during a study of blood T cell repertoires in COVID-19 (TCRdb year 2020). As for the study more broadly: Samples covering the acute and convalescent phases of COVID-19 were provided by collaborators in the United States, Italy and Spain. A freely available public database, intended as a resource for researchers studying the immune response to SARS-CoV-2, is where the repertoires were released. Sample metadata almost always included a de-identified subject ID, COVID-19 status, age in years and sex. The material from the prospective study consisted of cDNA or gDNA derived from T cells, B-cell-depleted T cells, or PBMCs. Where available, HLA class I and class II types were taken from metadata supplied by the sample provider and were not determined by assay-based typing. Deeply sampled blood TCRbeta repertoires from subjects exposed to, actively infected with, or recovered from COVID-19 were included in the dataset. Samples came from the ongoing ImmuneRACE study (first 160 participants) plus 1,254 subjects from 6 global collaborators. The study at large found these results: Clinical and demographic metadata were provided uncurated, with the amount varying by source and participant.

The CDR3 spans 11 residues, from the cysteine through the phenylalanine. CDR3 DNA is the only sequence kept; it has 33 bases, read in frame from the first base. Looking up the germline V gene (reference sequence) yields CDR1 SEHNR and CDR2 FQNEAQ. TCRbeta CDR3 regions were amplified from genomic DNA using the immunoSEQ Assay, a bias-controlled multiplex PCR. Processing in the source paper ran as follows. Nucleated cell counts per sample were estimated from amplification of reference gene primers within the assay. Sequence reads were collapsed and filtered to measure the absolute abundance of every unique TCRbeta CDR3 rearrangement. For each sample, productive Simpson clonality was calculated as the square root of Simpson's diversity index across productive rearrangements. The table was pulled from immuneACCESS by TCRdb, which kept in-frame rearrangements only. Such tables lose some clones; where checked, under half of the loss comes from unresolved V genes, and the rest has no known cause. The DNA gave D and trimming, while V, J and clone size come from that table. This sample has under 250,000 clones in its table, and more than 65% of those were observed once. The leading ten clones occupy 4.4% of the sample.

About this clone itself: Its binding antigen is unknown. The junction shows a germline mismatch at one end, possibly a read error.

Each collaborating institution followed its own protocols to collect whole blood in K2EDTA tubes. Collaborator samples were shipped for TCRbeta analysis as frozen whole blood, isolated PBMCs, or DNA extracted from either sample type. The rearranged chain carries TRBV7-9 and TRBJ1-2; a tentative D call is TRBD1 (6 bases match). The receptor was derived from a man aged 45 to 65 with active or convalescent COVID-19. Source material: peripheral blood. The DNA reads TGTGCCAGCAATGCTATTCGGGACAACAGCTTC. Its translation reads: CASNAIRDNSF.